Below are 26 T cell receptor beta chains sequenced from a single sample in a study of blood T cells in healthy people across ages. A second PCR of about 6 to 12 cycles used a sample-barcoded 5' primer and a J-beta primer mix. TCRdb re-called the 5' RACE reads with MiXCR, one entry per CDR3 protein. The sample lists about 400,000 distinct CDR3 sequences, more than 45% occurring once. Sequencing was performed on blood. These receptors all come from a man in his 60s in good health.

This clonotype showed up just a few times. The rearrangement links TRBV20-1 to TRBJ1-5; D may be TRBD1 (6 bases). Germline assignment: CDR1 DFQATT and CDR2 SNEGSKA (reference sequence). CDR3 length: 12 residues. V was shortened by 2 bases and J by 4 bases, with 6 bases between the two germline ends. The CDR3 reads CSARQGNQPQHF. The CDR3 nucleotides are TGCAGTGCTAGACAGGGGAATCAGCCCCAGCATTTT.

This clonotype has a count of ten or more. This chain links TRBV20-1 with TRBJ2-1; the match to TRBD2 covers 15 bases. The CDR3 runs to 13 residues. V was pared by 6 bases and J by 15 bases, with 9 bases of the junction left unmatched. CDR1 is DFQATT, CDR2 SNEGSKA, per germline (reference sequence). The CDR3 DNA is TGCAGTGCAAAGGGACTAGCGGGGGGCGGGTTGTTCTTC. Protein: CSAKGLAGGGLFF.

In this sample, this clonotype turned up once. V is TRBV6-5 and J is TRBJ2-7; D not certain. Germline V gene lookup returns CDR1 MNHEY and CDR2 SVGAGI. The length of the CDR3 is 13 residues. The V end was cut by 9 bases, the J end by 10 bases, with 22 bases between. CDR3 sequence: CASADHGEEAQYF. CDR3 DNA: TGTGCCAGTGCTGACCATGGGGAAGAGGCCCAGTACTTC.

This chain links TRBV7-9 with TRBJ1-5; D gene unclear. The V gene lost 3 bases and the J gene lost 6 bases, with 12 bases spanning the gap. Germline values: CDR1 SEHNR, CDR2 FQNEAQ (reference sequence). The CDR3 extends over 14 amino acids. This CDR3 is CASSFGPRGQPQHF. CDR3 nucleotide sequence: TGTGCCAGCAGCTTCGGGCCGCGAGGTCAGCCCCAGCATTTT.

The chain is built from TRBV5-1 and TRBJ2-5, with 8 bases fitting TRBD2. CDR1 and CDR2 from the germline V gene are SGHRS and YFSETQ. The CDR3 totals 14 residues. Trimming removed 1 base from V and 4 bases from J; junction bases left unmatched: 3. CDR3 sequence reads: CASSLSGTRETQYF. DNA for the CDR3: TGCGCCAGCAGCTTGTCCGGGACTAGAGAGACCCAGTACTTC.

V and J are TRBV7-2 and TRBJ2-3; 7 bases are a match to TRBD1. CDR1 is SGHTA, CDR2 FQGNSA, per germline. Losses at the gene ends were 4 bases for V and 8 bases for J; bases not matched to a gene: 9. The CDR3 extends over 14 amino acids. DNA of the CDR3: TGTGCCAGCAGCTCGGGACAGAGCACAAGTACGCAGTATTTT. Translating it yields CASSSGQSTSTQYF.

The V gene is TRBV29-1, the J gene TRBJ2-1; D is undetermined. Deletions cut 2 bases from V and 9 bases from J, with 8 bases between. Per the germline V gene, CDR1 is SQVTM and CDR2 is ANQGSEA. There are 11 residues in the CDR3. The CDR3 DNA is TGCAGCGTTGAACCTCCCCGTGAGCAGTTCTTC. This codes for CSVEPPREQFF.

This clonotype has a handful of counts. The rearrangement joins TRBV7-2 to TRBJ2-2; 8 bases are shared with TRBD2. Looked up from germline, CDR1 is SGHTA and CDR2 is FQGNSA. This CDR3 is built from 16 residues. After removal of 4 bases from V and 0 bases from J, the junction contained 4 bases not matched to a gene. DNA of the CDR3: TGTGCCAGCAGCTCCGGTAGCGGGACGAACACCGGGGAGCTGTTTTTT. Translating gives CASSSGSGTNTGELFF.

In its sample, this clonotype was seen many times. The CDR3 loop reads CASSLAVQGRGYTF. Written as DNA, the CDR3 is TGTGCCAGCAGCTTAGCCGTCCAGGGGAGAGGCTACACCTTC. The V gene is TRBV7-2, the J gene TRBJ1-2, with D possibly being TRBD1 (6 bases). Germline loops: CDR1 SGHTA, CDR2 FQGNSA. The CDR3 has 14 residues. Deletions cut 0 bases from V and 8 bases from J, with 13 bases between.

This clonotype was counted a few times. It may be a read error: a sequence one base away is much more abundant. The chain combines TRBV20-1 with TRBJ2-1; 8 bases line up with TRBD2. Gene TRBJ2-7 matches the end of the DNA better, so the J call may be wrong. The CDR3 spans 16 residues. From germline, CDR1 is DFQATT and CDR2 SNEGSKA (reference sequence). As DNA, the CDR3 is TGCAGTGCTTCCGCTCCGGGACTAGTGGGATACAATGAGCAGTACTTC. Encoded protein: CSASAPGLVGYNEQYF.

This clonotype was observed a handful of times. This chain joins TRBV12-3 or TRBV12-4 and TRBJ1-1; D possibly corresponds to TRBD1 (6 bases). The CDR3 extends over 15 amino acids. The V end was cut by 2 bases, the J end by 3 bases, with 13 bases between. The CDR3 nucleotides are TGTGCCAGCAGTTTAAGGCGACAGGCGTACACTGAAGCTTTCTTT. This gives the protein CASSLRRQAYTEAFF.

This clonotype was seen ten or more times. The V call is TRBV6-2 or TRBV6-3, the J call TRBJ2-5; 7 bases are shared with TRBD1. The CDR3 runs to 16 residues. J lost 6 bases, V lost 0 bases, and 10 bases had no gene match. Germline loops: CDR1 MNHEY, CDR2 SVGEGT. The CDR3 nucleotides are TGTGCCAGCAGTTACTCCTTCGACAGGGTATCAAAGACCCAGTACTTC. Its protein product is CASSYSFDRVSKTQYF.

The J gene is TRBJ2-7, the V gene TRBV2; D is uncertain. The V end lost 4 bases, the J end lost 7 bases, and 14 bases lay between the germline ends. Germline V gene lookup returns CDR1 SNHLY and CDR2 FYNNEI. CDR3 length equals 13 residues. CDR3 bases: TGTGCCAGCAGTGGGCAGGCGCTGGGGGAGCAGTACTTC. It yields the protein CASSGQALGEQYF.

J is TRBJ1-4 and V is TRBV29-1; no clear D gene. Deletions cut 5 bases from V and 0 bases from J, with 4 bases between. This CDR3 is 12 amino acids long. Germline CDR1 reads SQVTM; CDR2 reads ANQGSEA. CDR3 sequence: CSVTSTNEKLFF. The CDR3 DNA sequence: TGCAGCGTTACGTCAACTAATGAAAAACTGTTTTTT.

CDR3: CASDRGAYEQYF. The CDR3 coding sequence is TGTGCCAGTGACCGGGGGGCCTACGAGCAGTACTTC. This chain links TRBV7-2 with TRBJ2-7; TRBD2 agrees at 7 bases. Germline CDR1 SGHTA, CDR2 FQGNSA. V trimming: 9 bases; J trimming: 2 bases; junction bases outside the gene matches: 4. The CDR3 is made up of 12 amino acids.

V gene TRBV29-1 combines with J gene TRBJ2-3; D is uncertain. The CDR3 loop spans 12 amino acids. Germline V gene lookup returns CDR1 SQVTM and CDR2 ANQGSEA. Trimming stripped 4 bases from V and 2 bases from J, with 7 bases between. In nucleotides, the CDR3 is TGCAGCGTTGTTGGGGACACAGATACGCAGTATTTT. Its protein product is CSVVGDTDTQYF.

This clonotype has only one observation. The chain is built from TRBV27 and TRBJ2-5; 8 bases are shared with TRBD1. The DNA end is more similar to TRBJ2-7, so the J call may be wrong. The CDR3 is 11 amino acids. The germline gives CDR1 MNHEY, CDR2 SMNVEV (reference sequence). Here the CDR3 reads CVTRQGTEQYF. CDR3 nucleotides: TGTGTCACCAGACAGGGGACCGAGCAGTACTTC.

This clonotype was observed a few times. The chain recombines TRBV20-1 with TRBJ2-7; TRBD2 aligns across 10 bases. Losses at the gene ends were 0 bases for V and 0 bases for J; bases not matched to a gene: 11. CDR3 size: 18 residues. CDR1 and CDR2 (germline): DFQATT, SNEGSKA (reference sequence). The CDR3, as DNA: TGCAGTGCTAGAGATCCTGGGAATAGCGGGAGGATCTCCTACGAGCAGTACTTC. Translated: CSARDPGNSGRISYEQYF.

This sequence joins TRBV6-5 and TRBJ1-2; 7 nucleotides align to TRBD1. Unmatched junction bases numbered 12, after V lost 2 bases and J lost 3 bases. CDR1 is MNHEY, CDR2 SVGAGI, per germline. The CDR3 consists of 17 residues. CDR3 loop: CASSYIGQDRYHYGYTF. The DNA of the CDR3 is TGTGCCAGCAGTTACATCGGACAGGACCGATACCACTATGGCTACACCTTC.

Note on this clonotype: At one end, the junction sequence differs from germline, possibly due to a read error. This rearrangement joins TRBV20-1 to TRBJ2-4, with a weak D call TRBD2 (5 bases). The CDR3 is 14 residues long. CDR1 and CDR2 (germline): DFQATT, SNEGSKA (reference sequence). In DNA form, the CDR3 reads TGCAGTACTAGAGATGGAGCTCCCCAAGAGGCCCAGTACTTC. Amino acid sequence: CSTRDGAPQEAQYF.

The chain couples TRBV27 to TRBJ2-5; D is perhaps TRBD1 (6 bases). This CDR3 region has 16 residues. The germline V and J ends were trimmed by 6 bases and 0 bases, with 17 bases remaining between them. Germline CDR1 and CDR2: MNHEY and SMNVEV (reference sequence). The CDR3 DNA follows: TGTGCCAGCAGGAAAAGGGGGACGGGGTACCAAGAGACCCAGTACTTC. This encodes CASRKRGTGYQETQYF.

There are a few counts of this clonotype. The V and J genes are TRBV7-2 and TRBJ2-1, with 8 bases matching TRBD2. V lost 5 bases, J lost 9 bases, and 15 bases stayed unmatched. The V gene's germline CDR1 is SGHTA and CDR2 FQGNSA. The CDR3 runs 16 residues. The CDR3 is CASSALRAGGSGEQFF. The CDR3 nucleotides are TGTGCCAGCAGCGCCTTAAGGGCGGGGGGCTCTGGTGAGCAGTTCTTC.

CDR3 nucleotide sequence: TGTGCCAGCAGCCCGCAGGGGGCCGGAGATACGCAGTATTTT. Amino acids: CASSPQGAGDTQYF. The V and J genes are TRBV7-2 and TRBJ2-3, with 8 bases identical to TRBD1. In germline, CDR1 is SGHTA, CDR2 FQGNSA. The CDR3 covers 14 residues. Trimming removed 5 bases from V and 5 bases from J; junction bases left unmatched: 6.

Concerning this clonotype: This could be a read error, since a much larger clone is one nucleotide away. This chain links TRBV12-3 or TRBV12-4 with TRBJ1-1, with TRBD1 matching over 8 bases. V shed 3 bases and J 10 bases; nucleotides not matched to a gene: 10. This CDR3 contains 14 residues. CDR3 DNA sequence: TGTGCCAGCAGTTTCGGGCAGGGGGCGAGTGTAGCTTTCTTT. Translation gives CASSFGQGASVAFF.

This chain uses TRBV12-3 or TRBV12-4 with TRBJ2-1, with 13 nucleotides matching TRBD2. This CDR3 has 17 amino acids. Trimming cost V 1 base and J 9 bases; bases outside gene matches: 9. The CDR3 reads CASSLGSALAGGGEQFF. In nucleotides, the CDR3 is TGTGCCAGCAGTTTAGGATCGGCACTAGCGGGAGGGGGTGAGCAGTTCTTC.

The chain has TRBV27 and TRBJ2-5; 7 nucleotides agree with TRBD2. The end of the DNA fits TRBJ2-7 better, so the J call may be wrong. CDR1 is MNHEY and CDR2 is SMNVEV in the germline V gene (reference sequence). CDR3 length: 14 amino acids. The CDR3 is CASSLWGLTLEQYF. DNA of the CDR3: TGTGCCAGCAGTTTATGGGGACTAACCCTCGAGCAGTACTTC.